This is a list of T cell receptor beta chains from one sample in a study of follicular helper T cells after annual influenza vaccination. Using immunoSEQ multiplex PCR, the repertoire was profiled, and TCRdb retains in-frame clones only, with some absent. The data hold 9,500 or so clones, with around 83% observed a single time. Here the sequenced sample was CXCR5- memory CD4+ T cells sorted from blood, taken 7 days after influenza vaccination. These receptor sequences come from an adult who received the influenza vaccine. Both conserved end residues are part of each CDR3. A D gene is named only where the DNA matches it firmly. Size tells how often a clone was seen (once, few, many) or the class of an expanded clone, and some rows leave it out.

V	size	D	J	DNA	CDR3
TRBV5-6	.	.	TRBJ1-1	TGTGCCAGCAGCAAAGGACCCTGGCTCATGGTGAACACTGAAGCTTTCTTT	CASSKGPWLMVNTEAFF
TRBV5-1	.	.	TRBJ1-2	TGCGCCAGCGGTACCGGGATAGGCTACACCTTC	CASGTGIGYTF
TRBV28	.	.	TRBJ2-7	TGTGCCAGCAGATACGGGACACCAGAGGAGCAGTACTTC	CASRYGTPEEQYF
TRBV7-2	few	.	TRBJ1-5	TGTGCCAGCAGCCCCCGTCGGTCGGATAGCAATCAGCCCCAGCATTTT	CASSPRRSDSNQPQHF
TRBV19	.	.	TRBJ2-3	TGTGCCAGTAGTATGTCCGCTAGCACAGATACGCAGTATTTT	CASSMSASTDTQYF
TRBV4-2	.	.	TRBJ1-2	TGTGCCAGCAGCCAAGAGTATTCGGGCTACTATGGCTACACCTTC	CASSQEYSGYYGYTF
TRBV28	.	TRBD1	TRBJ2-7	TGTGCCAGCAGTTTAATGGGGACAGGGGGCTACGAGCAGTACTTC	CASSLMGTGGYEQYF
TRBV6-1	.	.	TRBJ1-1	TGTGCCAGCGTTTCGAGCGAAAGGAAAGCTTTCTTT	CASVSSERKAFF
TRBV25-1	.	.	TRBJ1-3	TGTGCCAGCAGTCGGGCTGGAAACACCATATATTTT	CASSRAGNTIYF
TRBV28	.	.	TRBJ2-3	TGTGCCAGCAGGGTTCGAAGTGCAGATACGCAGTATTTT	CASRVRSADTQYF
TRBV6-1	.	TRBD1	TRBJ1-5	TGTGCCAGCAGTGAAGTTGGGACAGGGTCGCCCCGCAATCAGCCCCAGCATTTT	CASSEVGTGSPRNQPQHF
TRBV6-1	few	TRBD1	TRBJ2-7	TGTGCCACCCGGACAGGGGGCTACGAGCAGTACTTC	CATRTGGYEQYF
TRBV5-1	.	TRBD1	TRBJ2-7	TGCGCCAGCAGCACCATTTCGACAGGGGGCTACGAGCAGTACTTC	CASSTISTGGYEQYF
TRBV4-2	.	TRBD1	TRBJ2-2	TGTGCCAGCAGCCCCCGGACAGGGGGCTCTTCTGGCACCGGGGAGCTGTTTTTT	CASSPRTGGSSGTGELFF
TRBV11-3	.	.	TRBJ2-2	TGTGCCAGCAGCTTAGGGGGGAACACCGGGGAGCTGTTTTTT	CASSLGGNTGELFF
TRBV2	.	TRBD2	TRBJ2-3	TGTGCCAGCATTCGGGGGGTAGAAGATACGCAGTATTTT	CASIRGVEDTQYF
TRBV18	.	TRBD1	TRBJ2-7	TGTGCCAGCTCAAACCGGGACAGAGCGACGTACGAGCAGTACTTC	CASSNRDRATYEQYF
TRBV5-1	.	TRBD2	TRBJ2-5	TGCGCCAGCAGCTTGGGGGGACTAGAGGGAGAGACCCAGTACTTC	CASSLGGLEGETQYF
TRBV5-4	.	.	TRBJ2-5	TGTGCCAGCAGCTTGTTTGGCAGCAAAGAGACCCAGTACTTC	CASSLFGSKETQYF
TRBV7-9	.	.	TRBJ1-2	TGTGCCAGCAGCTTAACAGGTGAAAACTATGGCTACACCTTC	CASSLTGENYGYTF
TRBV28	once	TRBD1	TRBJ1-1	TGTGCCAGCGGGACAGGCCCCACTGAAGCTTTCTTT	CASGTGPTEAFF
TRBV13	.	.	TRBJ1-3	TGTGCCAGCAGCACACCGACAGGCGCCCCTGGAAACACCATATATTTT	CASSTPTGAPGNTIYF
TRBV19	.	TRBD1	TRBJ1-5	TGTGCCAGTAGTTTCGACAGGGGCGGGCAGCCCCAGCATTTT	CASSFDRGGQPQHF
TRBV5-6	once	TRBD1	TRBJ2-7	TGTGCCAGCAGCTTGGGATTGGACAGGGCGGTCGAGCAGTACTTC	CASSLGLDRAVEQYF
TRBV19	.	TRBD1	TRBJ2-7	TGTGCCAGTAGTATATGGTCGGGACAGGACTACGAGCAGTACTTC	CASSIWSGQDYEQYF
TRBV18	.	.	TRBJ2-1	TGTGCCAGCTCACCGCTCGACAGCCCCAATGAGCAGTTCTTC	CASSPLDSPNEQFF
TRBV7-8	.	.	TRBJ2-5	TGTGCCAGCAGCTTAAGTGGAGGCCCCTTGAACTTC	CASSLSGGPLNF
TRBV6-5	.	.	TRBJ1-2	TGTGCCAGCAGCGAGGTGGCGGAGGGGGGCTACACCTTC	CASSEVAEGGYTF
TRBV11-2	.	.	TRBJ2-3	TGTGCCACAGGAGCGTACACGTCAGATACGCAGTATTTT	CATGAYTSDTQYF
TRBV6-5	.	TRBD2	TRBJ2-3	TGTGCCAGCAGCGCCGGGACTAGCGGGGCTACGCAGTATTTT	CASSAGTSGATQYF
TRBV11-2	.	.	TRBJ1-3	TGTGCCAGCAGCTTAGCGGGAAACACCATATATTTT	CASSLAGNTIYF
TRBV4-2	once	TRBD1	TRBJ1-5	TGTGCCAGCAGCTCGTTAGGACAGGGCGGTAATCAGCCCCAGCATTTT	CASSSLGQGGNQPQHF
TRBV9	.	.	TRBJ1-3	TGTGCCAGCAGCGTAGAGGGGAGCTCTGGAAACACCATATATTTT	CASSVEGSSGNTIYF
TRBV10-1	.	TRBD2	TRBJ2-7	TGCGCCAGCAGTGAAGGGCTAGCGGGTTATTACGAGCAGTACTTC	CASSEGLAGYYEQYF
TRBV4-2	.	.	TRBJ1-5	TGTGCCAGCAGCCCCTTAGGGAATCAGCCCCAGCATTTT	CASSPLGNQPQHF
TRBV4-2	.	.	TRBJ2-7	TGTGCCAGCAGCCAAGATCCCAGGGGCGACTCCTACGAGCAGTACTTC	CASSQDPRGDSYEQYF
TRBV28	once	.	TRBJ1-1	TGTGCCAGCACCCCCGGAGGGCTGGGGACTGAAGCTTTCTTT	CASTPGGLGTEAFF
TRBV6-5	.	.	TRBJ2-1	TGTGCCAGCAGTTCCTCGCGAATAGCGGACTACAATGAGCAGTTCTTC	CASSSSRIADYNEQFF
TRBV7-2	.	TRBD2	TRBJ2-7	TGTGCCAGCAGCCGCCCTCGGGCGGGGGGGCCCCACGAGCAGTACTTC	CASSRPRAGGPHEQYF
TRBV5-4	.	TRBD1	TRBJ1-1	TGTGCCAGCAGCAAAAAAGGACAGGGTACAGCTTTCTTT	CASSKKGQGTAFF
TRBV5-1	.	.	TRBJ2-3	TGCGCCAGCAGCTTGGGGGTAGAAGGGAATACGCAGTATTTT	CASSLGVEGNTQYF
TRBV27	.	TRBD1	TRBJ1-1	TGTGCCAGCAGTTTTTCGGGACAGGCTTACACTGAAGCTTTCTTT	CASSFSGQAYTEAFF
TRBV2	.	.	TRBJ1-2	TGTGCCAGTCAGGGGTTATCGAACTATGGCTACACCTTC	CASQGLSNYGYTF
TRBV4-3	.	.	TRBJ1-2	TGCGCCAGCAGCCAATCACAAGCCGCAGGGGCCTATGGCTACACCTTC	CASSQSQAAGAYGYTF
TRBV9	.	.	TRBJ2-2	TGTGCCAGCAGCGTAGATTCCTCCGGGGAGCTGTTTTTT	CASSVDSSGELFF
TRBV27	.	.	TRBJ2-7	TGTGCCAGCAGTTTTCAGGTGTCGGGCGAGCAGTACTTC	CASSFQVSGEQYF
TRBV27	.	.	TRBJ1-5	TGTGCCAGCAGTTCAAACAGGGTTAGCAATCAGCCCCAGCATTTT	CASSSNRVSNQPQHF
TRBV2	.	.	TRBJ2-1	TGTGCCAGCAGTGAAGCGCGAGAGGCTAGGCTGTTCTTC	CASSEAREARLFF
TRBV30	.	TRBD1	TRBJ1-2	TGTGCCTGGAGTCAAGTGACAGGGGGCGCGGATGGCTACACCTTC	CAWSQVTGGADGYTF
TRBV7-8	.	.	TRBJ2-1	TGTGCCAGCAGCTTAGGTCATGGTGACAATGAGCAGTTCTTC	CASSLGHGDNEQFF
TRBV6-5	.	.	TRBJ2-7	TGTGCCAGCAGGACGACAGCCTCCTACGAGCAGTACTTC	CASRTTASYEQYF